Presented here are 10 T cell receptor beta chains from one specimen sequenced in a study of spatial heterogeneity in lung cancer (dated by TCRdb to about 2019). This specimen's time point label, interpreted: sample taken at primary tumor resection. Without any cell sorting, TCR sequencing was performed on whole RNA extracted either from tumor and nontumor lung tissue or from cryopreserved PBMC samples. Library method: 5' RACE. TCRdb records NextSeq 500 as the sequencer. TCRdb handled the public reads itself, with Q25 trimming in fastp and clone calling in MiXCR, and kept productive beta chains. Each CDR3 protein appears once, grouped with its most common genes and DNA. This sample has about 42,000 distinct CDR3 sequences in its table, and approximately 6.8% of those were observed once. The ten top clones hold around 43% of the sample. The specimen was PBMCs, collected at surgery. The receptor source for this set is a female donor with early-stage non-small cell lung cancer.

This clonotype was counted at least ten times. The V and J genes are TRBV7-2 and TRBJ2-2; possible D gene TRBD2, 5 bases. Trimming took off 3 bases at V and 5 bases at J, with 7 bases between the two ends. Germline CDR1 and CDR2: SGHTA and FQGNSA. The CDR3 is 13 residues long. The DNA for the CDR3 is TGTGCCAGCAGCTTGTGGAGGACCGGGGAGCTGTTTTTT. The encoded protein is CASSLWRTGELFF.

This clonotype was recorded at least ten times. The chain couples TRBV7-3 to TRBJ2-6; D call uncertain. Germline V gene sequence: CDR1 SGHTA, CDR2 FQGTGA. The CDR3 runs 16 residues. Trimming shortened V by 3 bases and J by 2 bases, and 11 bases separated the two germline ends. The CDR3, as DNA: TGTGCCAGCAGCTTGGCGCTGGGGACTGGGGCCAACGTCCTGACTTTC. Encoded protein: CASSLALGTGANVLTF.

This clonotype has ten or more counts. V gene TRBV10-3 combines with J gene TRBJ2-2, with a possible D match to TRBD1 (6 bases). The V and J ends lost 6 bases and 1 base respectively, with 24 bases between them. Germline loops: CDR1 ENHRY, CDR2 SYGVKD. The CDR3 runs to 19 residues. CDR3 DNA sequence: TGTGCCATCAGCCCAGGTCAGGGGCGACCCAAGGGGAACACCGGGGAGCTGTTTTTT. Translating it yields CAISPGQGRPKGNTGELFF.

The chain employs TRBV19 and TRBJ1-1; 9 bases fit TRBD1. There are 14 residues in the CDR3. J gave up 6 bases and V 8 bases, and 10 bases lay outside the gene matches. The germline V gene encodes CDR1 LNHDA and CDR2 SQIVND (reference sequence). CDR3 coding DNA: TGTGCCAGTGAAGGGACAGGGACACTCGCTGAAGCTTTCTTT. This translates into CASEGTGTLAEAFF. Drawing the rest from reference TRBV19 and TRBJ1-1, the complete variable domain is DGGITQSPKYLFRKEGQNVTLSCEQNLNHDAMYWYRQDPGQGLRLIYYSQIVNDFQKGDIAEGYSVSREKKESFPLTVTSAQKNPTAFYLCASEGTGTLAEAFFGQGTRLTVV.

This clonotype was recorded at least ten times. The chain combines TRBV20-1 with TRBJ2-1, with no clear D. V was cut by 0 bases and J by 14 bases, with 11 bases left in between. This CDR3 contains 11 residues. In germline, CDR1 is DFQATT, CDR2 SNEGSKA (reference sequence). The CDR3 region is CSARDLRNEFF. CDR3 DNA sequence: TGCAGTGCTAGAGACCTACGGAATGAGTTCTTC.

V and J are TRBV4-3 and TRBJ2-3; TRBD1 is a possible D gene (6 bases). From germline, CDR1 is LGHNA and CDR2 YSLEER. With 0 bases removed from V and 5 bases from J, the gap between germline ends came to 9 bases. The CDR3 has 14 residues. The DNA of the CDR3 is TGCGCCAGCAGCCAAGAGTGGGGGCTAGATACGCAGTATTTT. It specifies CASSQEWGLDTQYF.

This clonotype was recorded at least ten times. The DNA of the CDR3 is TGTGCCAGCTCACAATTTGACAGCCGCTCTGGAAACACCATATATTTT. Its protein product is CASSQFDSRSGNTIYF. This sequence joins TRBV18 and TRBJ1-3; possible D gene TRBD1, 5 bases. Germline V gene lookup returns CDR1 KGHSH and CDR2 LQKENI. Trimming removed 4 bases at V and 0 bases at J, with 13 bases between. The CDR3 is 16 amino acids.

There are many counts of this clonotype. V usage is TRBV7-2 and J usage is TRBJ2-5, with 7 bases matching TRBD1. CDR3 length: 14 amino acids. J gave up 4 bases and V 5 bases, and 7 bases lay outside the gene matches. The V gene's germline CDR1 is SGHTA and CDR2 FQGNSA. DNA of the CDR3: TGTGCCAGCAGCCAGGACAGGACCTTAGAGACCCAGTACTTC. Translated, it gives CASSQDRTLETQYF.

This clonotype was seen repeatedly, ten times or more. The rearrangement links TRBV13 to TRBJ2-7, with D hard to call. Deletions cut 1 base from V and 4 bases from J, with 14 bases between. Germline V lookup: CDR1 PRHDT, CDR2 FYEKMQ (reference sequence). CDR3 size: 15 residues. The CDR3: CASSLAGFQIYEQYF. CDR3 DNA sequence: TGTGCCAGCAGCTTAGCCGGGTTCCAAATTTACGAGCAGTACTTC. Filled out from reference TRBV13 and TRBJ2-7, the complete variable domain reads AAGVIQSPRHLIKEKRETATLKCYPIPRHDTVYWYQQGPGQDPQFLISFYEKMQSDKGSIPDRFSAQQFSDYHSELNMSSLELGDSALYFCASSLAGFQIYEQYFGPGTRLTVT.

This clonotype was counted at least ten times. The V call is TRBV6-2 or TRBV6-3, the J call TRBJ1-5; a possible D gene is TRBD1 (6 bases). This CDR3 comprises 15 residues. The germline CDR1 and CDR2 sequences are MNHEY and SVGEGT. The germline V and J ends were trimmed by 6 bases and 3 bases, with 15 bases remaining between them. The CDR3 DNA sequence: TGTGCCAGCAGCCACGGGGGGCGCTACAATCAGCCCCAGCATTTT. Its protein is CASSHGGRYNQPQHF.